Listed below are T cell receptor beta chains from one sample, sequenced in a study of identical twins. Using its own MiXCR run on the 5' RACE reads, TCRdb lists one record per CDR3 protein. The data hold 250,000 to 350,000 distinct CDR3 sequences, with 9.5% observed a single time. The same sample was also studied in work on yellow fever vaccine responses in identical twins.

The source material was CD8+ T cells sorted from blood. The receptors stem from a woman under 30 in good health. Each CDR3 is given with its conserved first and last residue. A D gene is named only where the DNA matches it firmly. Clone size, where shown, is once, few, many, or a class for clones that have expanded.

j_call d_call v_call clone_size cdr3_aa cdr3_nt
TRBJ1-5 - TRBV6-2/TRBV6-3 many CASSQLATVRNQPQHF TGTGCCAGCAGTCAATTGGCGACAGTAAGGAATCAGCCCCAGCATTTT
TRBJ2-2 - TRBV14 many CASSQSTGNTGELFF TGTGCCAGCAGCCAATCAACGGGAAACACCGGGGAGCTGTTTTTT
TRBJ2-5 - TRBV28 few CASSPNAGLQETQYF TGTGCCAGCAGTCCAAACGCGGGGTTGCAAGAGACCCAGTACTTC
TRBJ2-7 TRBD2 TRBV27 many CASRGGYGTSPYEQYF TGTGCCAGCCGGGGGGGGTACGGGACTAGTCCCTACGAGCAGTACTTC
TRBJ1-5 TRBD1 TRBV7-9 - CASSRQGGNQPQHF TGTGCCAGCAGTAGACAGGGGGGGAATCAGCCCCAGCATTTT
TRBJ2-1 TRBD2 TRBV4-3 few CASSQRWLAGDNEQFF TGCGCCAGCAGCCAGCGGTGGCTAGCGGGAGACAATGAGCAGTTCTTC
TRBJ1-5 TRBD1 TRBV2 few CASSEWGQGNQPQHF TGTGCCAGCAGTGAATGGGGACAGGGCAATCAGCCCCAGCATTTT
TRBJ2-5 - TRBV4-2 many CASSQVSGRETQYF TGTGCCAGCAGCCAAGTGTCGGGGAGAGAGACCCAGTACTTC
TRBJ2-7 TRBD2 TRBV28 - CASTGREETYEQYF TGTGCCAGCACCGGTCGGGAGGAGACCTACGAGCAGTACTTC
TRBJ2-1 - TRBV28 - CASNNPSSASSYNEQFF TGTGCCAGCAACAACCCCTCTTCCGCGAGCTCCTACAATGAGCAGTTCTTC
TRBJ2-7 TRBD1 TRBV6-5 many CASSYLRQGEDEQYF TGTGCCAGCAGTTACTTGAGGCAGGGGGAAGACGAGCAGTACTTC
TRBJ2-2 - TRBV3-1 many CASSQEVPRAGRGNTGELFF TGTGCCAGCAGCCAAGAGGTACCAAGGGCTGGCAGGGGGAACACCGGGGAGCTGTTTTTT
TRBJ1-1 - TRBV4-3 once CASSQDRRNTEAFF TGCGCCAGCAGCCAAGATAGAAGGAACACTGAAGCTTTCTTT
TRBJ2-7 - TRBV27 - CASSREDSYEQYF TGTGCCAGCAGTAGGGAGGACAGTTACGAGCAGTACTTC
TRBJ1-5 - TRBV24-1 - CATSDLHGQPQHF TGTGCCACCAGTGACTTACATGGTCAGCCCCAGCATTTT
TRBJ2-2 - TRBV24-1 many CATGTYTGELFF TGTGCCACCGGCACTTACACCGGGGAGCTGTTTTTT
TRBJ2-7 - TRBV27 few CASSPGTQGQYF TGTGCCAGCAGTCCAGGGACCCAGGGGCAGTACTTC
TRBJ1-6 - TRBV4-1 many CASSTGQTENSPLHF TGCGCCAGCAGTACCGGACAGACCGAGAATTCACCCCTCCACTTT
TRBJ2-3 TRBD2 TRBV10-3 few CAISETSSGSTDTQYF TGTGCCATCAGTGAAACCTCTAGCGGGAGCACAGATACGCAGTATTTT
TRBJ1-2 - TRBV6-5 - CASSLTTLLYPTPRGGGNYGYTF TGTGCCAGCAGCCTTACTACCCTCCTCTACCCCACTCCGCGGGGGGGGGGGAACTATGGCTACACCTTC
TRBJ2-3 - TRBV7-2 - CASSLGDGGPSTDTQYF TGTGCCAGCAGCTTAGGAGATGGGGGGCCAAGCACAGATACGCAGTATTTT
TRBJ2-1 - TRBV16 many CASSQSLLSDDEQFF TGTGCCAGCAGCCAATCATTGCTATCCGACGATGAGCAGTTCTTC
TRBJ2-7 - TRBV28 - CASSLGHTITGEQYF TGTGCCAGCAGTCTGGGACATACAATTACGGGGGAGCAGTACTTC
TRBJ1-2 TRBD1 TRBV2 - CASSLIRDRERDYGYTF TGTGCCAGCAGTCTAATTCGGGACAGGGAAAGGGACTATGGCTACACCTTC
TRBJ2-7 TRBD1 TRBV7-9 - CASSYRDSPYEQYF TGTGCCAGCAGCTACCGGGACAGTCCCTACGAGCAGTACTTC
TRBJ2-7 - TRBV21-1 - CASSTKFTYEQYF TGTGCCAGCAGCACAAAGTTTACCTACGAGCAGTACTTC
TRBJ2-1 - TRBV18 many CASSPPMDWAYNEQFF TGTGCCAGCTCACCACCGATGGATTGGGCCTACAATGAGCAGTTCTTC
TRBJ2-7 - TRBV27 many CASSANPGYEQYF TGTGCCAGCAGTGCCAACCCGGGCTACGAGCAGTACTTC
TRBJ2-2 - TRBV9 - CASSVGEGATVNTGELFF TGTGCCAGCAGCGTAGGGGAGGGGGCTACGGTAAACACCGGGGAGCTGTTTTTT
TRBJ2-1 TRBD1 TRBV27 - CASTGQSHNEQFF TGTGCCAGCACGGGACAGAGTCACAATGAGCAGTTCTTC
TRBJ2-3 - TRBV6-4 many CASSDSGGLGLGTQYF TGTGCCAGCAGTGACTCTGGAGGGTTGGGGCTAGGTACGCAGTATTTT
TRBJ2-1 TRBD2 TRBV6-1 - CASSLLVAGGLNEQFF TGTGCCAGCAGTCTCCTGGTAGCGGGGGGGCTAAATGAGCAGTTCTTC
TRBJ2-3 - TRBV10-1 - CASSDGTPQLVTDTQYF TGCGCCAGCAGTGATGGGACCCCGCAATTAGTAACAGATACGCAGTATTTT
TRBJ1-4 TRBD1 TRBV28 many CASSSPGQGPTNEKLFF TGTGCCAGCAGTTCTCCGGGACAGGGGCCAACTAATGAAAAACTGTTTTTT
TRBJ1-5 - TRBV7-6 - CASSLASGPNSNQPQHF TGTGCCAGCAGCTTAGCGTCGGGGCCAAATAGCAATCAGCCCCAGCATTTT
TRBJ2-1 - TRBV7-9 many CASSPPVIPKEQFF TGTGCCAGCAGCCCCCCAGTGATCCCCAAAGAGCAGTTCTTC